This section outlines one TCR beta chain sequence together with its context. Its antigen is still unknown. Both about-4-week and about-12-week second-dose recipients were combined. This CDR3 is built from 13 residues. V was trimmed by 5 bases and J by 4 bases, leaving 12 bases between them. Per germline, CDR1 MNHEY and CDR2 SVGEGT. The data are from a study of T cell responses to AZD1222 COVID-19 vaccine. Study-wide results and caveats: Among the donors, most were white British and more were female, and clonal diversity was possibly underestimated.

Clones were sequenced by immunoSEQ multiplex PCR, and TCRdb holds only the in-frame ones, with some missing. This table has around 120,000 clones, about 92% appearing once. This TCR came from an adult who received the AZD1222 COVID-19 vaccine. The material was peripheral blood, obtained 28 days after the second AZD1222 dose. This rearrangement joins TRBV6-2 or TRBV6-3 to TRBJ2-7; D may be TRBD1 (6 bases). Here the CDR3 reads CASSPQGLYEQYF. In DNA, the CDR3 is TGTGCCAGCAGTCCCCAGGGGCTATACGAGCAGTACTTC.